These 12 T cell receptor beta chains were sequenced from one sample in a study of blood T cell repertoires in COVID-19. Sequencing was performed with immunoSEQ multiplex PCR; in TCRdb, only in-frame clones are kept and a portion is missing. This table holds 230,000 or so clones, roughly 89% found once. Sequencing input: peripheral blood. The source of these receptors is a woman aged 35 to 49 who had recovered from COVID-19.

The V gene is TRBV4-3, the J gene TRBJ1-3; TRBD1 matches 10 bases. V trimming: 1 base; J trimming: 8 bases; junction bases outside the gene matches: 8. CDR1 and CDR2 from the germline V gene are LGHNA and YSLEER. The CDR3 is made up of 16 amino acids. The CDR3 region is CASSQVFWTGGHTIYF. CDR3 DNA sequence: TGCGCCAGCAGCCAAGTTTTTTGGACAGGGGGACACACCATATATTTT.

This chain joins TRBV6-6 and TRBJ1-2; D is perhaps TRBD1 (5 bases). V was trimmed by 5 bases and J by 8 bases, leaving 27 bases between them. This CDR3 spans 17 amino acids. Germline V gives CDR1 MNHNY, CDR2 SVGAGI (reference sequence). The CDR3, as DNA: TGTGCCAGCAGTCTGGTCCACGGCGGGACGGGGGGGTCGGGCTACACCTTC. Residues: CASSLVHGGTGGSGYTF.

The genes are TRBV9 and TRBJ2-3; 7 nucleotides agree with TRBD1. CDR1 and CDR2 from the germline V gene are SGDLS and YYNGEE. Trimming cost V 0 bases and J 2 bases; bases outside gene matches: 6. The CDR3 totals 16 residues. The CDR3 sequence is CASSVGLDRFTDTQYF. The CDR3, as DNA: TGTGCCAGCAGCGTAGGTCTGGACAGGTTCACAGATACGCAGTATTTT. Full variable domain (remainder filled in from reference TRBV9 and TRBJ2-3): DSGVTQTPKHLITATGQRVTLRCSPRSGDLSVYWYQQSLDQGLQFLIQYYNGEERAKGNILERFSAQQFPDLHSELNLSSLELGDSALYFCASSVGLDRFTDTQYFGPGTRLTVL.

The CDR3 nucleotides read TGTGCCAGCAGCCCAGGGTGGGGCACCGGGGAGCTGTTTTTT. This encodes CASSPGWGTGELFF. The V gene is TRBV7-2, the J gene TRBJ2-2, with D maybe TRBD1 (5 bases). Germline values: CDR1 SGHTA, CDR2 FQGNSA. V lost 5 bases to trimming and J lost 4 bases, with 11 bases between them. CDR3 size: 14 residues.

The chain has TRBV28 and TRBJ2-1; 10 bases agree with TRBD1. This CDR3 spans 16 amino acids. V was pared by 6 bases and J by 9 bases, with 14 bases of the junction left unmatched. Germline V gives CDR1 MDHEN, CDR2 SYDVKM. CDR3 DNA: TGTGCCAGCAGCTTAGCCGGGACAGGGGTGTTGGCTGAGCAGTTCTTC. This encodes CASSLAGTGVLAEQFF.

The chain is built from TRBV28 and TRBJ1-1, with D possibly TRBD1 on 6 matching bases. Germline loops: CDR1 MDHEN, CDR2 SYDVKM. V was trimmed by 10 bases and J by 0 bases, leaving 12 bases between them. The CDR3 has 13 amino acids. The CDR3 reads CAIKTGVNTEAFF. For the CDR3, the DNA is TGTGCCATCAAGACAGGCGTGAACACTGAAGCTTTCTTT. The entire variable domain, with the rest obtained from reference TRBV28 and TRBJ1-1, is as follows: DVKVTQSSRYLVKRTGEKVFLECVQDMDHENMFWYRQDPGLGLRLIYFSYDVKMKEKGDIPEGYSVSREKKERFSLILESASTNQTSMYLCAIKTGVNTEAFFGQGTRLTVV.

The V and J genes are TRBV7-9 and TRBJ2-2, with 8 positions matching TRBD1. V lost 6 bases to trimming and J lost 3 bases; unmatched junction nucleotides: 15. Germline loops: CDR1 SEHNR, CDR2 FQNEAQ (reference sequence). CDR3 length: 18 amino acids. In nucleotides, the CDR3 is TGTGCCAGCAGACCCAGGGGGCGCAGGACTCAGGACACCGGGGAGCTGTTTTTT. Translation gives CASRPRGRRTQDTGELFF.

The chain uses TRBV19 and TRBJ1-6; a possible D gene is TRBD1 (6 bases). Deletions cut 4 bases from V and 4 bases from J, with 8 bases between. The CDR3 is 14 residues long. The germline CDR1 and CDR2 sequences are LNHDA and SQIVND (reference sequence). The CDR3 here is CASSRTAYNSPLHF. CDR3 nucleotide sequence: TGTGCCAGTAGTAGGACAGCGTATAATTCACCCCTCCACTTT.

The chain uses TRBV5-1 and TRBJ2-5; D is unclear. There are 14 residues in the CDR3. Germline CDR1 SGHRS, CDR2 YFSETQ. V lost 8 bases, J lost 5 bases, and 19 bases lay in between. In nucleotides, the CDR3 is TGCGCCAGTTCCCCTGGTACGCCCGGGGAGACCCAGTACTTC. Amino acid sequence: CASSPGTPGETQYF.

The V gene is TRBV6-6, the J gene TRBJ2-4; D call uncertain. The germline V gene encodes CDR1 MNHNY and CDR2 SVGAGI (reference sequence). The CDR3 has 15 residues. V shed 5 bases and J shed 0 bases, with 11 bases lying between them. The CDR3 sequence is CASSPTRLAKNIQYF. As DNA, the CDR3 is TGTGCCAGCAGTCCAACCAGGCTAGCCAAAAACATTCAGTACTTC.

This clone has more than one count but fewer than ten. The V gene is TRBV7-6, the J gene TRBJ1-5; D might be TRBD1 (6 bases). V was clipped by 4 bases and J by 6 bases, with 13 bases between them. This CDR3 comprises 14 residues. Germline V gives CDR1 SGHVS, CDR2 FNYEAQ. The CDR3 coding sequence is TGTGCCAGCAGCTCACAGGGTACGGGTCAGCCCCAGCATTTT. Residues: CASSSQGTGQPQHF.

The chain couples TRBV28 to TRBJ1-2; 9 positions agree with TRBD1. The germline V gene has CDR1 MDHEN and CDR2 SYDVKM. The CDR3 is made up of 16 amino acids. Trimming took 4 bases from V and 7 from J; bases not matched to a gene: 13. The DNA for the CDR3 is TGTGCCAGCAGTTCCTTCCCGGCACAGGGGGCAGGTGGCTACACCTTC. Its protein product is CASSSFPAQGAGGYTF.